Listed below are T cell receptor beta chains from one sample, sequenced in a study of early T cells in non-severe SARS-CoV-2 infection. TCRdb independently ran MiXCR on the 5' RACE reads; one entry per CDR3 protein. Of tens of thousands of distinct CDR3 sequences in the sample, approximately 10% were seen once. This material consisted of whole blood, taken at baseline. The receptors here all came from an adult who was a healthcare worker with PCR-confirmed SARS-CoV-2 infection or an uninfected control (not recorded which). Both conserved end residues are part of each CDR3. The D gene is left open where the match is weak. The size entry is marked missing in some rows and otherwise reads once, few, many or a size class.

d_gene | j_gene | abundance | v_gene | CDR3nt | CDR3aa
TRBD2 | TRBJ2-2 | few | TRBV7-6 | TGTGCCAGCAGCCGACTAGCGGGGGACACCGGGGAGCTGTTTTTT | CASSRLAGDTGELFF
TRBD2 | TRBJ2-7 | - | TRBV3-1 | TGTGCCAGCAGCCGAGGGACTAGTAATCTCTACGAGCAGTACTTC | CASSRGTSNLYEQYF
TRBD1 | TRBJ2-2 | - | TRBV11-3 | TGTGCCAGCACCCCCCAGGGGGACCGGGAGCTGTTTTTT | CASTPQGDRELFF
TRBD2 | TRBJ2-7 | - | TRBV4-1 | TGCGCCAGCAGCCCATTTTGGTTGCGGGAGGGGCCTTACGAGCAGTACTTC | CASSPFWLREGPYEQYF
- | TRBJ2-1 | many | TRBV20-1 | TGCAGTGCGAAGGGGTGGTACAATGAGCAGTTCTTC | CSAKGWYNEQFF
- | TRBJ2-7 | - | TRBV5-4 | TGTGCCAGCAGCTACAGAGGGTCCTACGAGCAGTACTTC | CASSYRGSYEQYF
- | TRBJ2-7 | - | TRBV6-5 | TGTGCCAGCAGTGGTCAGGGGATCTACGAGCAGTACTTC | CASSGQGIYEQYF
- | TRBJ2-1 | many | TRBV6-1 | TGTGCCACCCCCGGACCGACCTACAATGAGCAGTTCTTC | CATPGPTYNEQFF
- | TRBJ1-5 | - | TRBV7-9 | TGTGCCAGCAGCTTGCAGGGAAATCAGCCCCAGCATTTT | CASSLQGNQPQHF
TRBD2 | TRBJ2-4 | - | TRBV14 | TGTGCCAGCAGTCGGACTAGCGGGAAAGCCAAAAACATTCAGTACTTC | CASSRTSGKAKNIQYF
- | TRBJ1-6 | many | TRBV5-1 | TGCGCCAGCAGCTCCGTGGGGAGCTCCTATAATTCACCCCTCCACTTT | CASSSVGSSYNSPLHF
- | TRBJ2-2 | many | TRBV18 | TGTGCCAGCTCCGGGACCGTCACCGGGGAGCTGTTTTTT | CASSGTVTGELFF
- | TRBJ2-3 | few | TRBV29-1 | TGCAGCGTTGAAGGAGTTGCAGATACGCAGTATTTT | CSVEGVADTQYF
- | TRBJ2-7 | - | TRBV7-9 | TGTGCCAGCAGTAGCCCCGGGGACTACGAGCAGTACTTC | CASSSPGDYEQYF
- | TRBJ2-3 | few | TRBV12-3/TRBV12-4 | TGTGCCAGCAGTCCCGGGGTAGTGGCAAGCACAGATACGCAGTATTTT | CASSPGVVASTDTQYF